The text below deals with one TCR beta chain. The V end was cut by 7 bases, the J end by 5 bases, with 6 bases between. Germline CDR1 MNHEY, CDR2 SMNVEV (reference sequence). The CDR3 sequence is 11 residues long. Libraries were prepared by immunoSEQ multiplex PCR; TCRdb keeps only in-frame clonotypes and omits some of them. The sample lists about 200,000 clones, 75% to 85% occurring once. This sample was taken from a study of blood T cell repertoires in COVID-19. Study context: Collection of acute and convalescent COVID-19 samples took place in the United States, Italy and Spain.

This receptor was taken from a man between 60 and 75 years old with acute or convalescent COVID-19. J is TRBJ2-1 and V is TRBV27; D gene ambiguous. The sequenced sample consisted of peripheral blood. The CDR3 DNA reads as TGTGCCAGCACCCATGACAATGAGCAGTTCTTC. Translating gives CASTHDNEQFF.